This T cell receptor beta chain is drawn from a study of CXCR3-negative and CXCR3-positive naive CD8 T cells. With respect to this clonotype: Antigen unknown.

Each TRB cDNA library was prepared by 5' RACE (with UMI labels). TCRdb re-called the 5' RACE reads and gives one entry per CDR3 protein, without DNA. Here the sample table reports approximately 88,000 distinct CDR3 sequences. CDR1 SGHDT and CDR2 YYEEEE come from the germline V gene. The CDR3 sequence is 14 residues long. Study results and caveats: Relative to CXCR3-negative naive cells, CXCR3-positive naive cells had more hydrophobic TRB CDR3s.

Sequencing was carried out using naive CXCR3+ CD8+ T cells from blood. The subset denotes: CD45RO-CCR7+CD27+CD95- naive CD8+ T cells expressing CXCR3 (TNR3+). The receptor was isolated from a human donor in good health. Some clones in this sample may be carry-over from other donors' samples. V is TRBV5-6 and J is TRBJ1-1; TCRdb's D call of TRBD1 is untestable without DNA. The CDR3 sequence is CASSPGGGHTEAFF. Based on the CDR3 plus reference TRBV5-6 and TRBJ1-1, the full variable domain is DAGVTQSPTHLIKTRGQQVTLRCSPKSGHDTVSWYQQALGQGPQFIFQYYEEEERQRGNFPDRFSGHQFPNYSSELNVNALLLGDSALYLCASSPGGGHTEAFFGQGTRLTVV.